This TCR beta chain derives from a study of regulatory T cells in long-lasting Graves disease. Study conclusions and caveats: Persistent patients had a count of shared public clonotypes (about 2,500) that exceeded that of new patients (almost 1,000).

For TCR beta, libraries came from iRepertoire HTBI primers and Arm-PCR of CDR3 regions. Via MiXCR, TCRdb re-called the multiplex PCR reads, giving one row per CDR3 protein. Of about 220,000 distinct CDR3 sequences in the sample, roughly 20% are singletons; the top ten hold 10% to 15%. This clonotype was detected ten times or more. Antigen specificity is unknown. Time point indicated: newly diagnosed GD, antithyroid drugs for less than 3 months. RNA extracted from PBMCs served as the sequencing template. The sample also formed part of further work on T cells in Graves' hyperthyroidism and ophthalmopathy. This second study says: Those with hyperthyroidism were 18 to 65 years old, newly diagnosed, and ill for under 2 months. Patients with uncontrolled infections, other autoimmune diseases, pregnancy or lactation were excluded.

The TCR sequence derives from a woman aged 25 to 45 with Graves disease. The sample in question was peripheral blood mononuclear cells (PBMCs), obtained at new diagnosis, from a patient treated with antithyroid drugs.

The CDR3 region has the DNA TGTGCCAGCTTTACAGGGTCCTCCTACGAGCAGTACTTC. Its protein product is CASFTGSSYEQYF. The gene calls are TRBV2 and TRBJ2-7; D might be TRBD1 (6 bases). CDR3 length equals 13 residues. V lost 8 bases and J lost 0, with 11 bases in between. CDR1 and CDR2 (germline): SNHLY, FYNNEI.